This entry features one TCR beta chain sequence. Generated by immunoSEQ multiplex PCR, the TCRdb table keeps only in-frame clones and is missing some. The sample includes 350,000 to 600,000 clones, 80% to 90% of them seen just once. The sample's treatment: 19 received Ad26.COV2.S at low or high dose, single or two shots; roughly five received placebo; per-sample allocation not given. Samples came from day 63 after the first vaccine or placebo injection. This specimen comes from a study of Ad26.COV2.S vaccination and SARS-CoV-2 variants. Germline CDR1 SGHRS, CDR2 YFSETQ. With 0 bases removed from V and 8 bases from J, the gap between germline ends came to 20 bases. The CDR3 has 17 residues.

The origin of this receptor is a person between 18 and 65 years old who received the Ad26.COV2.S COVID-19 vaccine or a placebo. The starting material was peripheral blood, obtained in a trial of Ad26.COV2.S vaccine versus placebo. The V and J genes are TRBV5-1 and TRBJ1-4; tentative D call: TRBD1 (6 bases). CDR3 coding DNA: TGCGCCAGCAGCTTGGGGACGAGATACTCAGGGGTGGAAAAACTGTTTTTT. Amino acid sequence: CASSLGTRYSGVEKLFF.